This T cell receptor beta chain emerged from a study of blood T cell repertoires in COVID-19. Assay used: immunoSEQ multiplex PCR; TCRdb lists only in-frame clones, some missing. Of 200,000 to 300,000 clones listed, around 85% are singletons. This CDR3 is 14 amino acids long. CDR1 SEHNR and CDR2 FQNEAQ come from the germline V gene (reference sequence). With V trimmed by 1 base and J by 6 bases, 3 bases remained unmatched. A few counts support this clone. V usage is TRBV7-9 and J usage is TRBJ2-1; 7 nucleotides match TRBD1. This receptor was obtained from a man older than 75 with acute or convalescent COVID-19. The sample comprised peripheral blood. The CDR3 is CASSLGQGINEQFF. The DNA of the CDR3 is TGTGCCAGCAGCTTAGGACAGGGAATCAATGAGCAGTTCTTC.